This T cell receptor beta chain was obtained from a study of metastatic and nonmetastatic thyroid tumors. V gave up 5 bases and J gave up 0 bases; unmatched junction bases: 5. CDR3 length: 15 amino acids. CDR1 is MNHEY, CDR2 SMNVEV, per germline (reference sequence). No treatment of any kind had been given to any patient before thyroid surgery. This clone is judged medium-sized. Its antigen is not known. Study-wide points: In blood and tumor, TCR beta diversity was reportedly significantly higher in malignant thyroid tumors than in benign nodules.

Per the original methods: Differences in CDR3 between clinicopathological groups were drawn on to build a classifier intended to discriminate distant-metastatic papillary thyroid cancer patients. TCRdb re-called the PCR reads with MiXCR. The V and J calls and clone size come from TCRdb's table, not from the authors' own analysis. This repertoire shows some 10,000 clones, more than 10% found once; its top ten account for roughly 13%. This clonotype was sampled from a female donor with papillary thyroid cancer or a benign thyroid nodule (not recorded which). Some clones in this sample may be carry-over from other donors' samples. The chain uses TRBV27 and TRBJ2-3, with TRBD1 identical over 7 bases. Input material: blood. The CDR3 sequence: CASSPGTASTDTQYF. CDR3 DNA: TGTGCCAGCAGTCCCGGGACAGCTAGCACAGATACGCAGTATTTT.